These 16 T cell receptor beta chains were sequenced from one sample in a study of Graves' ophthalmopathy and Graves' hyperthyroidism. Amplified material comprised TCR beta CDR3 regions derived from RNA transcripts. First-round RT-PCR employed HTBI primers, with a second-round multiplex PCR after it. TCRdb ran MiXCR on the multiplex PCR reads and lists one entry per CDR3 protein. The table lists 150,000 to 200,000 distinct CDR3 sequences, 30% to 45% of them singletons, with 8% to 9% in the top ten. Sequenced: peripheral blood. All receptors come from a man younger than 40 with Graves' ophthalmopathy.

The chain links TRBV11-2 to TRBJ2-7; D remains unclear. Trimming pared 6 bases from V and 2 bases from J, leaving 17 bases between. The germline gives CDR1 SGHAT, CDR2 FQNNGV. CDR3 size: 15 residues. In nucleotides, the CDR3 is TGTGCCAGCAGTTATATCCGGGCCAAAGCCTACGAGCAGTACTTC. It specifies CASSYIRAKAYEQYF. Full variable domain (rest looked up from reference TRBV11-2 and TRBJ2-7): EAGVAQSPRYKIIEKRQSVAFWCNPISGHATLYWYQQILGQGPKLLIQFQNNGVVDDSQLPKDRFSAERLKGVDSTLKIQPAKLEDSAVYLCASSYIRAKAYEQYFGPGTRLTVT.

This clonotype was observed a few times. V is TRBV5-1 and J is TRBJ2-7; D possibly matches TRBD1 or TRBD2 (5 bases each). CDR1 is SGHRS and CDR2 is YFSETQ in the germline V gene. There are 15 residues in the CDR3. Trimming removed 4 bases from V and 4 bases from J, with 18 bases in between. The CDR3 DNA reads TGCGCCAGCAGCGGATACCGGGACGGCAGATACGAGCAGTACTTC. Its translation is CASSGYRDGRYEQYF.

The rearrangement uses TRBV27 and TRBJ1-5; a possible D gene is TRBD1 (6 bases). Trimming removed 2 bases at V and 6 bases at J, with 8 bases between. Germline loops: CDR1 MNHEY, CDR2 SMNVEV (reference sequence). CDR3 length: 13 residues. The CDR3 region is CASSLNRAQPQHF. The CDR3 bases are TGTGCCAGCAGTTTAAACAGGGCTCAGCCCCAGCATTTT.

This clonotype was found many times. The chain links TRBV28 to TRBJ2-6, with D tentatively TRBD1 (5 bases). Trimming cost V 7 bases and J 0 bases, with 13 bases left between them. This CDR3 comprises 16 residues. Germline V gene sequence: CDR1 MDHEN, CDR2 SYDVKM. CDR3: CASISIGDSGANVLTF. The CDR3 DNA reads TGTGCCAGCATTAGTATAGGGGACTCTGGGGCCAACGTCCTGACTTTC.

This rearrangement joins TRBV29-1 to TRBJ2-5, with D possibly matching TRBD2 (6 bases). CDR1 is SQVTM, CDR2 ANQGSEA, per germline. The CDR3 has 11 amino acids. V was cut by 7 bases and J by 4 bases, with 10 bases left in between. The CDR3 DNA sequence: TGCAGCGGTCGGGAGTTAGAGACCCAGTACTTC. This gives the protein CSGRELETQYF.

This clonotype was seen ten or more times. This chain links TRBV24-1 with TRBJ1-5; possible D gene TRBD1, 6 bases. Trimming removed 4 bases at V and 4 bases at J, with 13 bases between. Germline loops: CDR1 KGHDR, CDR2 SFDVKD. The CDR3 length is 15 residues. Written as DNA, the CDR3 is TGTGCCACCAGTGAAGGCAGGGGAGGTAATCAGCCCCAGCATTTT. This gives the protein CATSEGRGGNQPQHF.

The chain recombines TRBV6-2 or TRBV6-3 with TRBJ2-7, with 8 bases fitting TRBD2. This CDR3 region has 17 residues. Per germline, CDR1 MNHEY and CDR2 SVGEGT. Trimming removed 5 bases from V and 2 bases from J; junction bases left unmatched: 14. The CDR3, as DNA: TGTGCCAGCAGTATTAGCGGGATCCTTACTTTAACCTACGAGCAGTACTTC. Its translation is CASSISGILTLTYEQYF.

The genes are TRBV30 and TRBJ2-7; 7 nucleotides match TRBD2. The germline V gene has CDR1 GTSNPN and CDR2 SVGIG (reference sequence). The CDR3 is made up of 13 amino acids. J was trimmed by 6 bases and V by 8 bases; bases with no gene match: 13. This CDR3 is CASSPGGRGEQYF. The CDR3 DNA follows: TGTGCCAGCAGCCCGGGGGGACGCGGCGAGCAGTACTTC.

This clonotype was detected ten times or more. Here the CDR3 reads CASSSDSSYEQYF. In DNA, the CDR3 is TGTGCCAGCAGCTCCGACAGCTCCTACGAGCAGTACTTC. The chain combines TRBV7-8 with TRBJ2-7; possible D gene TRBD1, 5 bases. Germline values: CDR1 SGHVS, CDR2 FQNEAQ. The ends were cut back, 4 bases at V and 0 bases at J, with 7 bases in the middle. This CDR3 contains 13 residues. Full variable domain (outside the CDR3, taken from reference TRBV7-8 and TRBJ2-7): GAGVSQSPRYKVAKRGQDVALRCDPISGHVSLFWYQQALGQGPEFLTYFQNEAQLDKSGLPSDRFFAERPEGSVSTLKIQRTQQEDSAVYLCASSSDSSYEQYFGPGTRLTVT.

The chain combines TRBV6-2 or TRBV6-3 with TRBJ2-7, with D hard to call. Germline lookup yields CDR1 MNHEY and CDR2 SVGEGT. The CDR3 is 13 amino acids. Trimming stripped 2 bases from V and 4 bases from J, with 9 bases between. CDR3 region: CASSYAVQYEQYF. DNA of the CDR3: TGTGCCAGCAGTTACGCGGTCCAGTACGAGCAGTACTTC.

The chain couples TRBV25-1 to TRBJ2-5, with 9 bases matching TRBD2. There are 15 residues in the CDR3. V was clipped by 5 bases and J by 7 bases; unmatched bases: 11. In germline, CDR1 is MGHDK, CDR2 SYGVNS. The DNA of the CDR3 is TGTGCCAGCAGTCCGGTAGCGGGAGACCCGCGGACCCAGTACTTC. Protein product: CASSPVAGDPRTQYF.

The chain employs TRBV19 and TRBJ2-5; 9 bases agree with TRBD1. Trimming removed 4 bases from V and 6 bases from J; junction bases left unmatched: 6. The CDR3 has 14 residues. CDR1 is LNHDA, CDR2 SQIVND, per germline (reference sequence). The DNA for the CDR3 is TGTGCCAGTAGTACCACAGGGGGCGCGAAGACCCAGTACTTC. As protein: CASSTTGGAKTQYF.

This clonotype was recorded at least ten times. The chain employs TRBV2 and TRBJ2-7, with TRBD1 as a possible D gene (6 bases). Germline V gives CDR1 SNHLY, CDR2 FYNNEI. The CDR3 covers 11 residues. Trimming stripped 9 bases from V and 2 bases from J, with 8 bases between. CDR3 bases: TGTGCCAGTGAGGGGGCCTACGAGCAGTACTTC. Translation gives CASEGAYEQYF.

Ten or more counts support this clonotype. V is TRBV30 and J is TRBJ1-5, with a weak D call TRBD1 (5 bases). Germline lookup yields CDR1 GTSNPN and CDR2 SVGIG (reference sequence). This CDR3 contains 14 residues. The V end was cut by 3 bases, the J end by 5 bases, with 14 bases between. The CDR3 loop is CAWRGREGYQPQHF. CDR3 nucleotides: TGTGCCTGGAGGGGCCGGGAGGGGTATCAGCCCCAGCATTTT.

This clonotype was picked up many times. The rearrangement links TRBV28 to TRBJ1-2; no clear D. CDR3 length: 13 amino acids. Deletions cut 1 base from V and 8 bases from J, with 11 bases between. From germline, CDR1 is MDHEN and CDR2 SYDVKM. CDR3: CASSLSAYRGYTF. CDR3 coding DNA: TGTGCCAGCAGTTTATCGGCATATCGCGGCTACACCTTC.

This clonotype has a count of ten or more. The chain has TRBV7-2 and TRBJ1-2; D may be TRBD1 (5 bases). This CDR3 comprises 14 residues. From germline, CDR1 is SGHTA and CDR2 FQGNSA. The V end lost 6 bases, the J end lost 0 bases, and 11 bases lay between the germline ends. The CDR3 is CASRGKGANYGYTF. The CDR3 DNA is TGTGCCAGCAGGGGGAAAGGGGCTAACTATGGCTACACCTTC.